This T cell receptor (beta chain) was recorded in a study of T-cell memory formation after mild COVID-19. Study-wide points: Within pre-infection memory, some responding clones were found, suggesting cross-reactive memory joined.

TCRdb itself ran the 5' RACE reads through MiXCR, one entry per CDR3 protein. The sample carries about 340,000 distinct CDR3 sequences, 15% recorded once. This clonotype was recorded at least ten times. What it binds is unknown. Looked up from germline, CDR1 is SGHAT and CDR2 is FQNNGV. Trimming took 5 bases from V and 5 from J; bases not matched to a gene: 12. This CDR3 is 16 amino acids long. V usage is TRBV11-2 and J usage is TRBJ2-5; 9 bases fit TRBD2. Specimen: PBMCs or a T cell subset sorted from them (not recorded which). This receptor was identified in a man between 18 and 35 years old who had mild COVID-19 (a few samples of this study predate the infection). Cell type and time point are not known. CDR3 sequence: CASSHGRRGGSETQYF. The CDR3 DNA reads as TGTGCCAGCAGCCATGGCCGGCGGGGGGGATCGGAGACCCAGTACTTC.